Each of the 6 T cell receptor beta chains below was sequenced from the same sample in a study of T cell responses to AZD1222 COVID-19 vaccine. This table comes from immunoSEQ multiplex PCR, and its TCRdb copy is limited to in-frame clones, with some not included. The sample has 70,000 or so clones; 75% to 85% are singletons. The sample here was peripheral blood, taken on day 0 of MenACWY control vaccination. All receptors come from an adult in good health.

The J gene is TRBJ2-1, the V gene TRBV18; D is undetermined. Germline CDR1 reads KGHSH; CDR2 reads LQKENI. V was pared by 2 bases and J by 5 bases, with 13 bases between. The CDR3 totals 15 residues. CDR3 sequence: CASSPLQRPDNEQFF. CDR3 sequence (DNA): TGTGCCAGCTCACCATTACAACGGCCCGACAATGAGCAGTTCTTC.

The rearrangement joins TRBV7-8 to TRBJ2-5; D is undetermined. V gave up 5 bases and J gave up 5 bases, with 6 bases separating them. The CDR3 extends over 11 amino acids. Per the germline V gene, CDR1 is SGHVS and CDR2 is FQNEAQ. The DNA of the CDR3 is TGTGCCAGCAGCGAACGGGAGACCCAGTACTTC. Its translation is CASSERETQYF.

The count of this clone is one. CDR3 nucleotide sequence: TGTGCTAGTGGTTTGGAGGGAGCCTCCTACAATGAGCAGTTCTTC. Translation: CASGLEGASYNEQFF. This chain connects TRBV12-5 to TRBJ2-1, with a tentative D call TRBD2 (5 bases). Germline V gene lookup returns CDR1 LGHNT and CDR2 FRNRAP. The V gene lost 1 base and the J gene lost 0 bases, with 7 bases spanning the gap. CDR3 size: 15 residues.

The table lists this clone with a few counts. This rearrangement joins TRBV5-1 to TRBJ1-2; D unresolved. V was cut by 2 bases and J by 8 bases, with 19 bases left in between. The CDR3 loop spans 15 amino acids. Germline values: CDR1 SGHRS, CDR2 YFSETQ. CDR3 bases: TGCGCCAGCAGCTTCAGTCCGGGCCCCGGACGGGGCTACACCTTC. Protein product: CASSFSPGPGRGYTF.

The J gene is TRBJ2-3, the V gene TRBV5-1; no firm D call. CDR3 length equals 14 residues. The V gene's germline CDR1 is SGHRS and CDR2 YFSETQ. V was pared by 5 bases and J by 5 bases, with 15 bases between. The CDR3 reads CASRGELGIDTQYF. CDR3 DNA: TGCGCCAGCAGAGGAGAGTTGGGGATAGATACGCAGTATTTT.

This chain connects TRBV2 to TRBJ2-5; TRBD2 matches 13 bases. Germline CDR1 is SNHLY and CDR2 is FYNNEI. This CDR3 is built from 15 residues. Trimming at V came to 6 bases and at J to 4 bases, leaving 5 bases not matched to a gene. The CDR3 sequence is CASRVTSGRGETQYF. The CDR3 bases are TGTGCCAGCAGGGTTACTAGCGGGAGGGGAGAGACCCAGTACTTC.